A single sample is the source of the 25 T cell receptor beta chains below, sequenced in a study of T cells in narcolepsy. TCRdb's table, derived via immunoSEQ multiplex PCR, lists solely in-frame clones and lacks some. The sample includes roughly 40,000 clones, approximately 85% of them seen just once. The sample consisted of CD45RA- memory CD4+ T cells from PBMCs. Receptors were obtained from a human donor with narcolepsy.

The chain uses TRBV7-2 and TRBJ1-5; D not resolved. Germline V lookup: CDR1 SGHTA, CDR2 FQGNSA. V lost 3 bases to trimming and J lost 5 bases, with 8 bases between them. This CDR3 region has 13 residues. The CDR3 spells CASSFRPDQPQHF. The CDR3 DNA sequence: TGTGCCAGCAGCTTCCGCCCAGATCAGCCCCAGCATTTT. Full variable domain (outside the CDR3, taken from reference TRBV7-2 and TRBJ1-5): GAGVSQSPSNKVTEKGKDVELRCDPISGHTALYWYRQSLGQGLEFLIYFQGNSAPDKSGLPSDRFSAERTGGSVSTLTIQRTQQEDSAVYLCASSFRPDQPQHFGDGTRLSIL.

This sequence joins TRBV7-8 and TRBJ1-3; D ambiguous. Germline CDR1 SGHVS, CDR2 FQNEAQ. This CDR3 is 18 amino acids long. The V gene lost 4 bases and the J gene lost 2 bases, with 21 bases spanning the gap. The CDR3 here is CASSSKGAGVRPGNTIYF. The CDR3 DNA follows: TGTGCCAGCAGCTCTAAGGGAGCCGGGGTACGTCCTGGAAACACCATATATTTT.

The chain couples TRBV11-3 to TRBJ2-2; the match to TRBD1 covers 10 bases. From germline, CDR1 is SGHNT and CDR2 YENEEA. J was trimmed by 7 bases and V by 5 bases; bases with no gene match: 13. This CDR3 has 17 amino acids. DNA of the CDR3: TGTGCCAGCAGCCCCCTCGGGACAGGGGTGGGTGACGGGGAGCTGTTTTTT. Translation gives CASSPLGTGVGDGELFF.

The genes are TRBV5-4 and TRBJ2-3, with no clear D. Germline V lookup: CDR1 SGHNT, CDR2 YYREEE (reference sequence). The CDR3 covers 14 residues. V gave up 3 bases and J gave up 4 bases, with 12 bases separating them. CDR3: CASSSPLSPDTQYF. The CDR3 DNA reads TGTGCCAGCAGCTCACCCCTGAGTCCAGATACGCAGTATTTT.

In nucleotides, the CDR3 is TGTGCCAGCAGCTTAGACATGAGCTCCTATAATTCACCCCTCCACTTT. Translation gives CASSLDMSSYNSPLHF. The chain combines TRBV7-2 with TRBJ1-6, with D unresolved. V lost 1 base and J 0 bases, leaving 7 bases between the germline ends. Germline-derived CDR1 and CDR2 are SGHTA and FQGNSA. There are 16 residues in the CDR3.

This clone was recorded only once. The chain has TRBV19 and TRBJ2-5; 10 bases line up with TRBD2. This CDR3 has 15 amino acids. Germline assignment: CDR1 LNHDA and CDR2 SQIVND (reference sequence). The V segment lost 5 bases and the J segment 2 bases; nucleotides outside the gene matches: 5. CDR3 nucleotides: TGTGCCAGTAGTTTCCAGACTAGCGGGCAAGAGACCCAGTACTTC. Translated, it gives CASSFQTSGQETQYF.

The chain recombines TRBV27 with TRBJ2-2; weak D call: TRBD1 (5 bases). The CDR3 contains 14 residues. The germline gives CDR1 MNHEY, CDR2 SMNVEV (reference sequence). Trimming took off 3 bases at V and 6 bases at J, with 11 bases between the two ends. The chain's CDR3 is CASSLQTEAGELFF. For the CDR3, the DNA is TGTGCCAGCAGTTTGCAGACAGAGGCCGGGGAGCTGTTTTTT.

This clone was counted once. The chain carries TRBV2 and TRBJ1-1; D is possibly TRBD1 (6 bases). Trimming pared 9 bases from V and 6 bases from J, leaving 14 bases between. The germline CDR1 and CDR2 sequences are SNHLY and FYNNEI. CDR3 size: 12 residues. Here the CDR3 DNA reads TGTGCCAGTCCGCGGGGGGCGGCTGAAGCTTTCTTT. Protein sequence: CASPRGAAEAFF.

This chain links TRBV6-1 with TRBJ1-2; D possibly corresponds to TRBD1 (5 bases). The V end was cut by 1 base, the J end by 3 bases, with 12 bases between. Germline V gene sequence: CDR1 MNHNS, CDR2 SASEGT. The CDR3 has 15 amino acids. DNA for the CDR3: TGTGCCAGCAGTGAAGGGGGGGGAAGGGACTATGGCTACACCTTC. Protein product: CASSEGGGRDYGYTF.

This chain joins TRBV7-2 and TRBJ2-7, with TRBD1 matching 7 bases. This CDR3 has 14 amino acids. The ends lost 3 bases at V and 2 bases at J; junction bases unmatched: 4. The germline CDR1 and CDR2 sequences are SGHTA and FQGNSA. The CDR3 bases are TGTGCCAGCAGCTTTTTGCAGGGGGCCTACGAGCAGTACTTC. Residues: CASSFLQGAYEQYF.

The chain is built from TRBV19 and TRBJ1-6, with D possibly TRBD1 on 5 matching bases. Between the trimmed V and J ends, which lost 7 bases and 11 bases, there was a span of 18 bases. This CDR3 has 14 amino acids. CDR1 LNHDA and CDR2 SQIVND come from the germline V gene (reference sequence). The CDR3 DNA is TGTGCCAGTACCAATACGGGGGTAAAGGCACCCCTCCACTTT. It codes for CASTNTGVKAPLHF.

The genes are TRBV5-8 and TRBJ1-6; 11 bases align to TRBD1. V shed 4 bases, J shed 10 bases, and the junction held 10 bases outside the gene matches. The CDR3 sequence is 16 residues long. Looked up from germline, CDR1 is SGHTS and CDR2 is YDEGEE. The CDR3 DNA follows: TGTGCCAGCAGCACTACTGGGACAGGGGGTGGATCACCCCTCCACTTT. It specifies CASSTTGTGGGSPLHF.

V is TRBV7-2 and J is TRBJ1-2; maybe TRBD1 (5 bases). V was clipped by 5 bases and J by 1 base, with 14 bases between them. Per germline, CDR1 SGHTA and CDR2 FQGNSA. The CDR3 sequence is 15 residues long. The DNA of the CDR3 is TGTGCCAGCAGCCCATCTCAGGGAAATAACTATGGCTACACCTTC. Protein: CASSPSQGNNYGYTF.

The genes are TRBV7-3 and TRBJ1-2, with 12 bases lining up with TRBD1. Losses at the gene ends were 4 bases for V and 4 bases for J; bases not matched to a gene: 4. From germline, CDR1 is SGHTA and CDR2 FQGTGA. The length of the CDR3 is 15 residues. The chain's CDR3 is CASSSGTGGGYGYTF. CDR3 bases: TGTGCCAGCAGCTCCGGGACAGGGGGCGGCTATGGCTACACCTTC.

The chain links TRBV6-5 to TRBJ2-1; weak D call: TRBD1 (6 bases). Looked up from germline, CDR1 is MNHEY and CDR2 is SVGAGI. Trimming stripped 7 bases from V and 2 bases from J, with 12 bases between. The CDR3 extends over 14 amino acids. This CDR3 reads CASISRDTYNEQFF. The DNA of the CDR3 is TGTGCCAGCATCTCCCGGGACACCTACAATGAGCAGTTCTTC.

J is TRBJ2-1 and V is TRBV7-9; 12 positions agree with TRBD1. V trimming: 5 bases; J trimming: 10 bases; junction bases outside the gene matches: 12. The CDR3 covers 16 residues. Germline CDR1 reads SEHNR; CDR2 reads FQNEAQ (reference sequence). The CDR3 DNA follows: TGTGCCAGCAGCCCACTCCCGGGACAGGGGGCTGGCGAGCAGTTCTTC. It yields the protein CASSPLPGQGAGEQFF.

V is TRBV30 and J is TRBJ2-5; D gene uncertain. With 0 bases removed from V and 4 bases from J, the gap between germline ends came to 6 bases. In germline, CDR1 is GTSNPN, CDR2 SVGIG (reference sequence). The CDR3 covers 12 residues. CDR3 residues: CAWSVQRETQYF. CDR3 coding DNA: TGTGCCTGGAGTGTACAAAGAGAGACCCAGTACTTC.

This clone was seen a single time. The chain employs TRBV7-9 and TRBJ2-7; 9 bases fit TRBD1. Trimming took 5 bases from V and 5 from J; bases not matched to a gene: 7. The germline CDR1 and CDR2 sequences are SEHNR and FQNEAQ (reference sequence). CDR3 length: 14 amino acids. The CDR3 DNA follows: TGTGCCAGCAGCCAGACAGGGGGTGTCAACGAGCAGTACTTC. Protein sequence: CASSQTGGVNEQYF.

This chain uses TRBV9 with TRBJ2-7, with 10 bases fitting TRBD2. The V segment lost 0 bases and the J segment 6 bases; nucleotides outside the gene matches: 6. The germline CDR1 and CDR2 sequences are SGDLS and YYNGEE. CDR3 length equals 15 residues. The CDR3 DNA sequence: TGTGCCAGCAGCGTAGAGGCTAGCGGGGGAAGCGAGCAGTACTTC. Its protein product is CASSVEASGGSEQYF.

The CDR3, as DNA: TGTGCCAGTAGTATAGGGGCCTTTGGTGAAGCTTTCTTT. Amino acids: CASSIGAFGEAFF. The gene calls are TRBV19 and TRBJ1-1; D unclear. Trimming left V 1 base short and J 7 bases short, with 10 bases between. This CDR3 has 13 amino acids. Germline V gives CDR1 LNHDA, CDR2 SQIVND (reference sequence).

V usage is TRBV27 and J usage is TRBJ2-7; possible D gene TRBD1, 6 bases. CDR1 is MNHEY, CDR2 SMNVEV, per germline (reference sequence). V was cut by 2 bases and J by 2 bases, with 19 bases left in between. The CDR3 consists of 17 residues. Here the CDR3 reads CASSLRVLGTLTYEQYF. For the CDR3, the DNA is TGTGCCAGCAGTTTAAGAGTTTTAGGGACACTGACCTACGAGCAGTACTTC.

The chain carries TRBV7-2 and TRBJ2-2; D is ambiguous. Trimming stripped 3 bases from V and 6 bases from J, with 14 bases between. Germline V gene sequence: CDR1 SGHTA, CDR2 FQGNSA. This CDR3 has 15 amino acids. CDR3 sequence (DNA): TGTGCCAGCAGCTTTAGGACGGGTAGTGCCGGGGAGCTGTTTTTT. It specifies CASSFRTGSAGELFF.

The rearrangement links TRBV29-1 to TRBJ2-1, with 11 bases matching TRBD2. Germline CDR1 is SQVTM and CDR2 is ANQGSEA. This CDR3 has 14 amino acids. V lost 7 bases, J lost 5 bases, and 7 bases stayed unmatched. CDR3 protein: CSEISGGANNEQFF. For the CDR3, the DNA is TGCAGCGAGATTAGCGGGGGGGCGAACAATGAGCAGTTCTTC.

The chain uses TRBV6-1 and TRBJ2-3; TRBD2 matches at 8 bases. The germline gives CDR1 MNHNS, CDR2 SASEGT. The trim removed 8 bases at V and 1 base at J, leaving 2 bases unmatched. The CDR3 is 13 amino acids. The CDR3 region has the DNA TGTGCCAGCGAGCGGGGGCGCACAGATACGCAGTATTTT. It translates to CASERGRTDTQYF.

V is TRBV10-3 and J is TRBJ2-1, with 14 nucleotides matching TRBD2. The CDR3 sequence is 16 residues long. Germline V gives CDR1 ENHRY, CDR2 SYGVKD. With 8 bases clipped from V and 8 bases from J, the junction kept 11 bases outside the gene matches. This CDR3 reads CAIYPGTSGGMDEQFF. CDR3 sequence (DNA): TGTGCCATCTATCCCGGGACTAGCGGGGGTATGGATGAGCAGTTCTTC.